These 27 T cell receptor beta chains originate from one sample sequenced in a study of blood T cell repertoires in COVID-19. The repertoire was sequenced with immunoSEQ multiplex PCR; TCRdb's copy has only in-frame clones and lacks some. The repertoire holds 300,000 to 400,000 clones, with about 89% as singletons. Sequenced material: peripheral blood. The receptor set was obtained from a woman in her twenties or thirties with COVID-19, enrolled during active disease.

The chain is built from TRBV4-1 and TRBJ2-4; unclear D gene. The CDR3 has 17 residues. Germline lookup yields CDR1 MGHRA and CDR2 YSYEKL. V was cut by 0 bases and J by 0 bases, with 12 bases left in between. CDR3 bases: TGCGCCAGCAGCCAAGATTGGGCAGAGATAGCCAAAAACATTCAGTACTTC. Translating it yields CASSQDWAEIAKNIQYF.

The chain has TRBV28 and TRBJ1-2; TRBD1 matches at 9 bases. The CDR3 has 12 residues. J was trimmed by 3 bases and V by 10 bases; bases with no gene match: 3. Germline V gene sequence: CDR1 MDHEN, CDR2 SYDVKM. The CDR3 DNA is TGTGCCACCCGGACAGGGGACTATGGCTACACCTTC. Its protein is CATRTGDYGYTF.

This chain joins TRBV19 and TRBJ1-2, with D perhaps TRBD1 (5 bases). Germline CDR1 is LNHDA and CDR2 is SQIVND (reference sequence). The V and J ends lost 4 bases and 3 bases respectively, with 12 bases between them. The CDR3 is made up of 14 amino acids. The CDR3 coding sequence is TGTGCCAGTAGTACCCAGGGAGGGGACTATGGCTACACCTTC. Translation gives CASSTQGGDYGYTF. The full variable domain, rest sourced from reference TRBV19 and TRBJ1-2, is DGGITQSPKYLFRKEGQNVTLSCEQNLNHDAMYWYRQDPGQGLRLIYYSQIVNDFQKGDIAEGYSVSREKKESFPLTVTSAQKNPTAFYLCASSTQGGDYGYTFGSGTRLTVV.

The gene calls are TRBV18 and TRBJ1-2, with D possibly TRBD1 on 5 matching bases. Germline-derived CDR1 and CDR2 are KGHSH and LQKENI. CDR3 length equals 13 residues. Trimming pared 7 bases from V and 7 bases from J, leaving 16 bases between. CDR3: CASWGEGLAGYTF. The CDR3 coding sequence is TGTGCCAGCTGGGGGGAAGGACTTGCTGGCTACACCTTC. The full variable domain, with the rest looked up from reference TRBV18 and TRBJ1-2, is NAGVMQNPRHLVRRRGQEARLRCSPMKGHSHVYWYRQLPEEGLKFMVYLQKENIIDESGMPKERFSAEFPKEGPSILRIQQVVRGDSAAYFCASWGEGLAGYTFGSGTRLTVV.

The gene calls are TRBV6-5 and TRBJ1-2, with D perhaps TRBD1 (5 bases). CDR1 is MNHEY, CDR2 SVGAGI, per germline. The CDR3 has 11 amino acids. Trimming removed 6 bases at V and 8 bases at J, with 10 bases between. The CDR3 spells CASSSGGGYTF. The CDR3 DNA sequence: TGTGCCAGCAGCTCGGGGGGAGGCTACACCTTC.

This clone was seen once. The chain joins TRBV6-2 or TRBV6-3 to TRBJ1-2; TRBD1 agrees at 7 bases. Per the germline V gene, CDR1 is MNHEY and CDR2 is SVGEGT. The V and J ends lost 5 bases and 4 bases, in that order; junction bases with no gene match: 4. CDR3 length equals 13 residues. Here the CDR3 DNA reads TGTGCCAGCAGTCAACAGGGGAGCTATGGCTACACCTTC. Protein product: CASSQQGSYGYTF.

The chain is built from TRBV6-5 and TRBJ1-2; 7 nucleotides line up with TRBD1. The trim removed 5 bases at V and 10 bases at J, leaving 16 bases unmatched. From germline, CDR1 is MNHEY and CDR2 SVGAGI. The CDR3 is made up of 15 amino acids. The CDR3: CASSHLERTGWTYTF. The CDR3, as DNA: TGTGCCAGCAGTCACCTTGAAAGGACAGGCTGGACCTACACCTTC.

The chain has TRBV27 and TRBJ2-1; 11 nucleotides line up with TRBD2. CDR3 length: 15 amino acids. J gave up 12 bases and V 5 bases, and 12 bases lay outside the gene matches. Germline lookup yields CDR1 MNHEY and CDR2 SMNVEV (reference sequence). CDR3 residues: CASSRGTSGLFWQFF. In nucleotides, the CDR3 is TGTGCCAGCAGTCGTGGGACTAGCGGCCTCTTTTGGCAGTTCTTC.

V and J are TRBV7-2 and TRBJ1-2; tentative D call: TRBD1 (6 bases). CDR3 length equals 14 residues. Per germline, CDR1 SGHTA and CDR2 FQGNSA. The V gene lost 5 bases and the J gene lost 8 bases, with 18 bases spanning the gap. The chain's CDR3 is CASSETGRGGGYTF. The CDR3 bases are TGTGCCAGCAGCGAGACAGGCCGGGGGGGCGGCTACACCTTC.

The chain is built from TRBV4-1 and TRBJ2-1; 10 bases map to TRBD2. CDR1 and CDR2 (germline): MGHRA, YSYEKL. Losses at the gene ends were 2 bases for V and 7 bases for J; bases not matched to a gene: 17. This CDR3 spans 19 amino acids. Here the CDR3 reads CASSQFTSGIFHRWNEQFF. The CDR3 nucleotides read TGCGCCAGCAGCCAATTTACTAGCGGGATCTTCCACCGGTGGAATGAGCAGTTCTTC.

The V call is TRBV5-8, the J call TRBJ1-5, with D possibly matching TRBD1 (5 bases). Per germline, CDR1 SGHTS and CDR2 YDEGEE. Deletions cut 4 bases from V and 0 bases from J, with 14 bases between. This CDR3 comprises 16 residues. CDR3 loop: CASSPLPTVSNQPQHF. CDR3 sequence (DNA): TGTGCCAGCAGCCCCCTACCGACAGTTAGCAATCAGCCCCAGCATTTT. Together with reference TRBV5-8 and TRBJ1-5, the CDR3 gives the full variable domain: EAGVTQSPTHLIKTRGQQATLRCSPISGHTSVYWYQQALGLGLQFLLWYDEGEERNRGNFPPRFSGRQFPNYSSELNVNALELEDSALYLCASSPLPTVSNQPQHFGDGTRLSIL.

The chain uses TRBV11-3 and TRBJ1-1; the D is unclear. This CDR3 is 14 amino acids long. The V end was cut by 1 base, the J end by 5 bases, with 11 bases between. The germline CDR1 and CDR2 sequences are SGHNT and YENEEA. In DNA, the CDR3 is TGTGCCAGCAGCTTAGTCCCCTCGTTGACTGAAGCTTTCTTT. As protein: CASSLVPSLTEAFF.

J is TRBJ2-5 and V is TRBV7-2, with 8 bases matching TRBD1. Per the germline V gene, CDR1 is SGHTA and CDR2 is FQGNSA. Germline trimming cut 5 bases from V and 5 bases from J; bases unmatched to any gene: 10. The CDR3 covers 15 residues. CDR3 sequence reads: CASSKDRVSGETQYF. The CDR3 DNA reads as TGTGCCAGCAGCAAGGACAGGGTGAGCGGGGAGACCCAGTACTTC.

The V call is TRBV5-6, the J call TRBJ1-2, with a tentative D call TRBD1 (6 bases). Germline assignment: CDR1 SGHDT and CDR2 YYEEEE. This CDR3 has 15 amino acids. Trimming removed 1 base from V and 3 bases from J, with 13 bases in between. The CDR3: CASSLSQGRDYGYTF. The CDR3 nucleotides read TGTGCCAGCAGCTTGTCTCAGGGGAGGGACTATGGCTACACCTTC.

V is TRBV29-1 and J is TRBJ2-4; tentatively, D is TRBD2 (5 bases). This CDR3 region has 14 residues. V was pared by 5 bases and J by 0 bases, with 11 bases between. Germline CDR1 and CDR2: SQVTM and ANQGSEA. CDR3 protein: CSVQRLLAKNIQYF. CDR3 coding DNA: TGCAGCGTTCAGCGGTTACTAGCCAAAAACATTCAGTACTTC.

The chain couples TRBV7-9 to TRBJ2-2; TRBD1 is a possible D gene (6 bases). The CDR3 has 15 amino acids. In germline, CDR1 is SEHNR, CDR2 FQNEAQ (reference sequence). V lost 4 bases, J lost 4 bases, and 13 bases lay in between. The CDR3 spells CASSSFRGSTGELFF. CDR3 sequence (DNA): TGTGCCAGCAGCTCGTTCAGGGGCAGCACCGGGGAGCTGTTTTTT.

The sample holds a few counts of this clone. This chain connects TRBV6-5 to TRBJ1-2; 8 bases are shared with TRBD1. V was pared by 6 bases and J by 8 bases, with 2 bases of the junction left unmatched. This CDR3 region has 11 residues. Germline V gives CDR1 MNHEY, CDR2 SVGAGI. This CDR3 is CASRQGDGYTF. The CDR3 region has the DNA TGTGCCAGCAGACAGGGGGACGGCTACACCTTC.

This clone was detected only a few times. The chain carries TRBV5-4 and TRBJ1-2; D is possibly TRBD1 (6 bases). V gave up 0 bases and J gave up 6 bases, with 15 bases separating them. The germline V gene encodes CDR1 SGHNT and CDR2 YYREEE (reference sequence). The CDR3 is made up of 15 amino acids. CDR3 sequence (DNA): TGTGCCAGCAGCTTGGCCGTGTCAGGGGACGATGGCTACACCTTC. It translates to CASSLAVSGDDGYTF.

The gene calls are TRBV7-6 and TRBJ1-2, with 7 bases matching TRBD1. Losses at the gene ends were 0 bases for V and 3 bases for J; bases not matched to a gene: 7. This CDR3 is built from 16 residues. Germline V gives CDR1 SGHVS, CDR2 FNYEAQ. The chain's CDR3 is CASSLAKGASDYGYTF. Written as DNA, the CDR3 is TGTGCCAGCAGCTTAGCCAAGGGGGCTAGCGACTATGGCTACACCTTC.

The rearrangement links TRBV5-6 to TRBJ1-2, with 9 positions matching TRBD1. After removal of 5 bases from V and 6 bases from J, the junction contained 5 bases not matched to a gene. The V gene's germline CDR1 is SGHDT and CDR2 YYEEEE. The CDR3 contains 13 residues. Here the CDR3 DNA reads TGTGCCAGCAGTGTACAGGGGGCGGATGGCTACACCTTC. It encodes CASSVQGADGYTF.

The CDR3 DNA reads TGCGCCAGCGGACAGGGGGATATGAACACTGAAGCTTTCTTT. This sequence encodes CASGQGDMNTEAFF. The chain couples TRBV5-1 to TRBJ1-1, with TRBD1 matching over 10 bases. V was pared by 7 bases and J by 0 bases, with 3 bases of the junction left unmatched. This CDR3 comprises 14 residues. CDR1 and CDR2 from the germline V gene are SGHRS and YFSETQ.

This chain uses TRBV6-6 with TRBJ1-5; no clear D. Trimming took off 2 bases at V and 7 bases at J, with 12 bases between the two ends. CDR3 length equals 14 residues. Germline V gene lookup returns CDR1 MNHNY and CDR2 SVGAGI (reference sequence). DNA of the CDR3: TGTGCCAGCAGTTACGGCCGGCGGGAGCAGCCCCAGCATTTT. It yields the protein CASSYGRREQPQHF.

This clone was counted once. V gene TRBV7-8 combines with J gene TRBJ1-5; D is perhaps TRBD1 (5 bases). CDR3 length equals 16 residues. Germline values: CDR1 SGHVS, CDR2 FQNEAQ. Deletions cut 0 bases from V and 2 bases from J, with 11 bases between. The CDR3 loop reads CASSLAESRGNQPQHF. CDR3 coding DNA: TGTGCCAGCAGCTTAGCGGAGAGCAGGGGCAATCAGCCCCAGCATTTT.

The V gene is TRBV7-2, the J gene TRBJ1-2, with 8 bases aligning to TRBD1. This CDR3 region has 14 residues. Germline values: CDR1 SGHTA, CDR2 FQGNSA. V shed 5 bases and J 3 bases; nucleotides not matched to a gene: 5. CDR3 amino acids: CASSASDRDYGYTF. The CDR3 DNA is TGTGCCAGCAGCGCCTCGGACAGGGACTATGGCTACACCTTC.

The V and J genes are TRBV2 and TRBJ2-7, with D hard to call. The germline gives CDR1 SNHLY, CDR2 FYNNEI. The ends were cut back, 7 bases at V and 3 bases at J, with 7 bases in the middle. This CDR3 is 11 amino acids long. In DNA, the CDR3 is TGTGCCAGCATTGACGGCTACGAGCAGTACTTC. It encodes CASIDGYEQYF.

The chain couples TRBV2 to TRBJ2-1; 11 nucleotides agree with TRBD2. This CDR3 has 16 amino acids. Germline CDR1 SNHLY, CDR2 FYNNEI. Trimming cost V 5 bases and J 2 bases; bases outside gene matches: 5. The CDR3 DNA sequence: TGTGCCAGCAGTTCACGACTAGCGGGACCCTACAATGAGCAGTTCTTC. Amino acids: CASSSRLAGPYNEQFF.

The rearrangement links TRBV15 to TRBJ2-5; D is possibly TRBD1 (7 bases). Trimming stripped 5 bases from V and 4 bases from J, with 20 bases between. CDR3 length: 16 residues. Germline loops: CDR1 LNHNV, CDR2 YYDKDF (reference sequence). The CDR3 DNA sequence: TGTGCCACCAGCCCCCCCGGGGCAGGGGGGTTAGAGACCCAGTACTTC. It is translated as CATSPPGAGGLETQYF.